The 18 T cell receptor beta chains presented below share a single source sample, sequenced in a study of PD-L1 blockade in urothelial cancer. TCRdb's table, derived via immunoSEQ multiplex PCR, lists solely in-frame clones and lacks some. The sample has more than 45,000 clones, roughly four fifths seen once; the top ten hold approximately 1.9%. Regarding time point: pretreatment peripheral blood. Source: PBMCs, taken around atezolizumab (anti-PD-L1) treatment. These receptors were taken from a middle-aged man with urothelial cancer.

The rearrangement links TRBV6-5 to TRBJ1-3; no clear D gene. CDR3 length equals 15 residues. The germline gives CDR1 MNHEY, CDR2 SVGAGI. V lost 7 bases and J 0 bases, leaving 13 bases between the germline ends. The CDR3 DNA reads as TGTGCCAGCAAACGGGGAACGGGCTCTGGAAACACCATATATTTT. Its protein product is CASKRGTGSGNTIYF.

Written as DNA, the CDR3 is TGTGCCAGCAGCTCGGGAGCCGGGGGGTACACCTTC. It translates to CASSSGAGGYTF. The chain has TRBV6-4 and TRBJ1-2; possibly TRBD1 for D (5 bases). The CDR3 has 12 residues. In germline, CDR1 is MRHNA, CDR2 SNTAGT. The V end lost 6 bases, the J end lost 11 bases, and 16 bases lay between the germline ends.

The chain is built from TRBV4-2 and TRBJ2-5, with TRBD2 as a possible D gene (6 bases). This CDR3 is built from 15 residues. Germline CDR1 and CDR2: LGHNA and YNFKEQ. Trimming stripped 1 base from V and 4 bases from J, with 13 bases between. CDR3 sequence reads: CASSQGGVGGETQYF. CDR3 bases: TGTGCCAGCAGCCAAGGGGGTGTGGGAGGAGAGACCCAGTACTTC.

The chain links TRBV18 to TRBJ1-3, with D maybe TRBD1 (6 bases). Germline lookup yields CDR1 KGHSH and CDR2 LQKENI. This CDR3 comprises 16 residues. V was clipped by 7 bases and J by 2 bases, with 18 bases between them. CDR3 DNA sequence: TGTGCCAGCTACGCGAGGGGGTCCTTCGCTGGAAACACCATATATTTT. Its protein product is CASYARGSFAGNTIYF.

CDR3 DNA: TGTGCCAGCAGTCCTGCTAAGGGGGATCAGCCCCAGCATTTT. Translation gives CASSPAKGDQPQHF. The chain couples TRBV27 to TRBJ1-5; D perhaps matches TRBD1 (6 bases). Trimming pared 5 bases from V and 5 bases from J, leaving 13 bases between. The CDR3 is made up of 14 amino acids. CDR1 is MNHEY, CDR2 SMNVEV, per germline (reference sequence).

The chain carries TRBV2 and TRBJ1-1; TRBD1 might be the D (6 bases). The CDR3 contains 13 residues. Per germline, CDR1 SNHLY and CDR2 FYNNEI. With 8 bases removed from V and 0 bases from J, the gap between germline ends came to 10 bases. The CDR3 nucleotides are TGTGCCAGCTACAGGGACGTGAACACTGAAGCTTTCTTT. Translation gives CASYRDVNTEAFF.

The chain carries TRBV4-1 and TRBJ2-1; the match to TRBD2 covers 10 bases. Germline V CDR1 and CDR2: MGHRA, YSYEKL. The CDR3 consists of 13 residues. Trimming removed 1 base from V and 12 bases from J; junction bases left unmatched: 3. CDR3 sequence (DNA): TGCGCCAGCAGCCAAGTATTAGCGGGAGGGCAGTTCTTC. This gives the protein CASSQVLAGGQFF.

This chain's CDR3 is CASSLGLAGAQETQYF. DNA of the CDR3: TGTGCCAGCAGCTTGGGGCTGGCGGGAGCTCAAGAGACCCAGTACTTC. This chain links TRBV5-4 with TRBJ2-5; 7 nucleotides match TRBD2. Germline CDR1 SGHNT, CDR2 YYREEE (reference sequence). The CDR3 runs 16 residues. V shed 0 bases, J shed 2 bases, and the junction held 7 bases outside the gene matches.

The rearrangement links TRBV5-4 to TRBJ2-3; 8 bases map to TRBD1. Germline-derived CDR1 and CDR2 are SGHNT and YYREEE (reference sequence). This CDR3 has 13 residues. V gave up 6 bases and J gave up 3 bases; unmatched junction bases: 3. The CDR3: CASIRTGTDTQYF. CDR3 nucleotides: TGTGCCAGCATTCGGACAGGGACAGATACGCAGTATTTT.

This clone was counted only a few times. The chain has TRBV29-1 and TRBJ2-3; 7 positions match TRBD2. The germline V gene has CDR1 SQVTM and CDR2 ANQGSEA. This CDR3 spans 12 amino acids. V lost 3 bases, J lost 5 bases, and 2 bases stayed unmatched. The CDR3 loop is CSVERGKDTQYF. In DNA form, the CDR3 reads TGCAGCGTTGAGCGGGGGAAAGATACGCAGTATTTT.

The J gene is TRBJ2-3, the V gene TRBV6-5, with 10 bases fitting TRBD2. CDR3 size: 14 residues. Per germline, CDR1 MNHEY and CDR2 SVGAGI. V gave up 7 bases and J gave up 6 bases; unmatched junction bases: 7. The CDR3 sequence is CASKVGLATDTQYF. The CDR3 DNA follows: TGTGCCAGCAAGGTGGGACTAGCGACGGATACGCAGTATTTT.

This rearrangement joins TRBV28 to TRBJ2-1; maybe TRBD1 (7 bases). The CDR3 totals 14 residues. V shed 9 bases and J shed 1 base, with 13 bases lying between them. Germline values: CDR1 MDHEN, CDR2 SYDVKM. The CDR3 DNA reads TGTGCCAGTGCTCAGGGGGGATCCTACAATGAGCAGTTCTTC. It specifies CASAQGGSYNEQFF.

The rearrangement links TRBV5-1 to TRBJ1-1, with TRBD1 identical over 7 bases. The V gene end was trimmed by 4 bases and the J gene end by 6 bases; junction bases not matched to a gene: 9. This CDR3 contains 14 residues. Per the germline V gene, CDR1 is SGHRS and CDR2 is YFSETQ. The CDR3 DNA is TGCGCCAGCAGCGAGAGGGGGCTGAAGGCTGAAGCTTTCTTT. It is translated as CASSERGLKAEAFF.

The rearrangement joins TRBV9 to TRBJ2-1, with 9 bases fitting TRBD2. With V trimmed by 1 base and J by 4 bases, 3 bases remained unmatched. The CDR3 contains 15 residues. The germline gives CDR1 SGDLS, CDR2 YYNGEE. Here the CDR3 reads CASSVNSGGYNEQFF. CDR3 DNA sequence: TGTGCCAGCAGCGTAAATAGCGGGGGTTACAATGAGCAGTTCTTC.

The rearrangement links TRBV18 to TRBJ1-1; 7 nucleotides match TRBD1. V gave up 3 bases and J gave up 11 bases; unmatched junction bases: 12. The CDR3 runs to 14 residues. The V gene's germline CDR1 is KGHSH and CDR2 LQKENI. CDR3 sequence (DNA): TGTGCCAGCTCACCCGGGACAGCGGGTTCCCAGGCTTTCTTT. This sequence encodes CASSPGTAGSQAFF.

The chain has TRBV7-2 and TRBJ2-3; 11 nucleotides align to TRBD2. CDR1 SGHTA and CDR2 FQGNSA come from the germline V gene. The J segment lost 8 bases and the V segment lost 5 bases, leaving 9 bases of the junction unmatched. The CDR3 contains 15 residues. The CDR3 nucleotides read TGTGCCAGCAGCCCTAGCGGGGGGCTCCCGGGTACGCAGTATTTT. Amino acids: CASSPSGGLPGTQYF.

This clone was found once. The V call is TRBV19, the J call TRBJ2-3, with 9 positions matching TRBD1. V shed 3 bases and J 5 bases; nucleotides not matched to a gene: 6. The CDR3 consists of 15 residues. The germline CDR1 and CDR2 sequences are LNHDA and SQIVND (reference sequence). The CDR3 nucleotides read TGTGCCAGTAGTATCGGGACAGGGAGAGGAGATACGCAGTATTTT. Protein: CASSIGTGRGDTQYF.

The chain couples TRBV19 to TRBJ1-2, with TRBD1 matching 8 bases. In germline, CDR1 is LNHDA, CDR2 SQIVND (reference sequence). Trimming at V came to 3 bases and at J to 8 bases, leaving 17 bases not matched to a gene. The CDR3 is made up of 17 amino acids. The CDR3 bases are TGTGCCAGTAGTATGACCCTATTCGGACAGGGATCGTTGGGCTACACCTTC. Protein product: CASSMTLFGQGSLGYTF.